This T cell receptor (beta chain) was found in a study of Tregs in tolerant kidney transplant recipients. Profiling relied on immunoSEQ multiplex PCR, and the TCRdb table lists in-frame clones only, not all of them. The data hold around 77,000 clones, with under 98% observed a single time. The CDR3 covers 13 residues. The ends lost 7 bases at V and 5 bases at J; junction bases unmatched: 7. CDR1 is MNHNS, CDR2 SASEGT, per germline. The chain has TRBV6-1 and TRBJ2-5, with 7 positions matching TRBD2. Sequenced material: CD4+ T cells from blood, taken before the transplant. This TCR derives from a human donor who received a combined kidney and bone marrow transplant. CDR3 protein: CASTPGGWETQYF. DNA for the CDR3: TGTGCCAGCACGCCGGGGGGATGGGAGACCCAGTACTTC.